This T cell receptor beta chain is from a study of graft-versus-host responses after intestinal transplantation. Study-wide results and limits: Analysis identified GvH clones in recipient marrow, with some appearing first in ileum or blood. Peak levels of circulating GvH clones tracked with early post-transplant HvG declines.

Concerning this clone itself: No antigen is known for it.

Measured with immunoSEQ multiplex PCR; TCRdb has only the in-frame clones, and not every one. This table has tens of thousands of clones, 89% appearing once. The CDR3 extends over 15 amino acids. The germline V gene encodes CDR1 SGHRS and CDR2 YFSETQ. V lost 0 bases and J lost 6, with 16 bases in between. This clonotype was sampled from a human donor who was the organ donor for an intestinal transplant. Sequenced material: unstimulated CD4+ T cells sorted from spleen or lymph node cells, taken before transplant. J is TRBJ2-7 and V is TRBV5-1; D possibly corresponds to TRBD2 (5 bases). CDR3 bases: TGCGCCAGCAGCTTGGAGGCTAGCCGTGCCGCCGAGCAGTACTTC. Translated, it gives CASSLEASRAAEQYF.